Each of the 12 T cell receptor beta chains below was sequenced from the same sample in a study of blood T cell repertoires in COVID-19 (dated by TCRdb to 2020 to 2021). The library was generated by the immunoSEQ multiplex PCR assay. TCRdb took this table from immuneACCESS and kept in-frame rearrangements with V and J called. Such tables lack part of the clones; where checked against another copy, unresolved V genes explain under half of the gap, and the rest is unexplained. The sample table shows around 260,000 clones, and 86% are seen once. Clones ranked in the top ten supply approximately 4% of the sample. Sequencing was done on a sample of peripheral blood. These TCRs come from a man aged 18 to 30 with active or convalescent COVID-19.

This clone was counted once. This rearrangement joins TRBV24-1 to TRBJ1-5; the D is unclear. With 4 bases removed from V and 0 bases from J, the gap between germline ends came to 6 bases. This CDR3 is built from 14 residues. CDR1 is KGHDR, CDR2 SFDVKD, per germline. The CDR3 protein is CATSDPLSNQPQHF. CDR3 DNA sequence: TGTGCCACCAGTGACCCCCTTAGCAATCAGCCCCAGCATTTT.

V is TRBV3-1 (or the pseudogene TRBV3-2) and J is TRBJ2-3, with 8 bases fitting TRBD1. The germline gives CDR1 LGHDT, CDR2 YNNKEL (reference sequence). The V gene end was trimmed by 4 bases and the J gene end by 3 bases; junction bases not matched to a gene: 15. The CDR3 is made up of 18 amino acids. CDR3 DNA sequence: TGTGCCAGCAGCCCAACAGGGGGAACAGGTGGGGAGACAGATACGCAGTATTTT. Translated: CASSPTGGTGGETDTQYF.

This chain uses TRBV6-5 with TRBJ1-2; TRBD1 matches at 7 bases. The CDR3 extends over 14 amino acids. Trimming at V came to 0 bases and at J to 8 bases, leaving 6 bases not matched to a gene. CDR1 and CDR2 from the germline V gene are MNHEY and SVGAGI. The DNA of the CDR3 is TGTGCCAGCAGTTACTCGCAGGGGGGTCGGGGCTACACCTTC. It translates to CASSYSQGGRGYTF.

J is TRBJ1-5 and V is TRBV24-1; D unresolved. Trimming stripped 7 bases from V and 5 bases from J, with 17 bases between. Per the germline V gene, CDR1 is KGHDR and CDR2 is SFDVKD. The CDR3 is made up of 15 amino acids. The CDR3 spells CATSDPRTADQPQHF. The DNA for the CDR3 is TGTGCCACCAGCGATCCAAGGACTGCCGATCAGCCCCAGCATTTT.

The chain combines TRBV7-2 with TRBJ2-5; the match to TRBD2 covers 11 bases. With 3 bases clipped from V and 5 bases from J, the junction kept 8 bases outside the gene matches. Germline values: CDR1 SGHTA, CDR2 FQGNSA. This CDR3 region has 16 residues. The CDR3 here is CASSFIAGGPGETQYF. For the CDR3, the DNA is TGTGCCAGCAGCTTCATAGCGGGAGGGCCTGGGGAGACCCAGTACTTC.

In this sample, this clone turned up once. The V and J genes are TRBV11-2 and TRBJ2-5, with 7 nucleotides matching TRBD1. CDR1 SGHAT and CDR2 FQNNGV come from the germline V gene. CDR3 length: 13 amino acids. V shed 5 bases, J shed 2 bases, and the junction held 2 bases outside the gene matches. CDR3 amino acids: CASSVGQQETQYF. In nucleotides, the CDR3 is TGTGCCAGCAGCGTGGGACAGCAAGAGACCCAGTACTTC.

This rearrangement joins TRBV9 to TRBJ2-2; D is possibly TRBD2 (6 bases). V lost 3 bases to trimming and J lost 2 bases, with 20 bases between them. This CDR3 spans 18 amino acids. CDR1 and CDR2 from the germline V gene are SGDLS and YYNGEE. CDR3 coding DNA: TGTGCCAGCAGCGGACCCCTAATAGCGGAACAAAACACCGGGGAGCTGTTTTTT. This gives the protein CASSGPLIAEQNTGELFF.

This chain connects TRBV10-3 to TRBJ2-1; 12 nucleotides align to TRBD1. Germline loops: CDR1 ENHRY, CDR2 SYGVKD. Trimming at V came to 5 bases and at J to 7 bases, leaving 9 bases not matched to a gene. The CDR3 runs to 16 residues. CDR3 DNA: TGTGCCATCAGTCGCTGGGGACAGGGGGCGGCTAATGAGCAGTTCTTC. It is translated as CAISRWGQGAANEQFF.

The chain couples TRBV24-1 to TRBJ1-5; D gene unclear. The CDR3 runs 15 residues. Germline CDR1 KGHDR, CDR2 SFDVKD. Trimming shortened V by 2 bases and J by 1 base, and 8 bases separated the two germline ends. DNA for the CDR3: TGTGCCACCAGTGATTCCGGGTCGAGCAATCAGCCCCAGCATTTT. It yields the protein CATSDSGSSNQPQHF.

The chain recombines TRBV7-2 with TRBJ1-5; tentative D call: TRBD1 (5 bases). V gave up 3 bases and J gave up 6 bases, with 12 bases separating them. CDR3 length equals 14 residues. The germline V gene encodes CDR1 SGHTA and CDR2 FQGNSA. The CDR3 spells CASSFGTSSQPQHF. The CDR3 DNA is TGTGCCAGCAGCTTTGGGACTAGTAGTCAGCCCCAGCATTTT. Variable domain in full (rest from reference TRBV7-2 and TRBJ1-5): GAGVSQSPSNKVTEKGKDVELRCDPISGHTALYWYRQSLGQGLEFLIYFQGNSAPDKSGLPSDRFSAERTGGSVSTLTIQRTQQEDSAVYLCASSFGTSSQPQHFGDGTRLSIL.

This chain connects TRBV3-1 (or the pseudogene TRBV3-2) to TRBJ2-1; 7 bases line up with TRBD2. Germline CDR1 and CDR2: LGHDT and YNNKEL (reference sequence). This CDR3 is built from 11 residues. V trimming: 8 bases; J trimming: 15 bases; junction bases outside the gene matches: 10. CDR3 loop: CASYRSGTLFF. In DNA form, the CDR3 reads TGTGCCAGCTATCGGAGCGGGACGCTGTTCTTC.

The chain uses TRBV7-2 and TRBJ2-7; D uncertain. This CDR3 is 15 amino acids long. V was pared by 4 bases and J by 5 bases, with 18 bases between. The germline gives CDR1 SGHTA, CDR2 FQGNSA. DNA of the CDR3: TGTGCCAGCAGCTCCCGTAGAGGCTTTATCAACGAGCAGTACTTC. Its translation is CASSSRRGFINEQYF.